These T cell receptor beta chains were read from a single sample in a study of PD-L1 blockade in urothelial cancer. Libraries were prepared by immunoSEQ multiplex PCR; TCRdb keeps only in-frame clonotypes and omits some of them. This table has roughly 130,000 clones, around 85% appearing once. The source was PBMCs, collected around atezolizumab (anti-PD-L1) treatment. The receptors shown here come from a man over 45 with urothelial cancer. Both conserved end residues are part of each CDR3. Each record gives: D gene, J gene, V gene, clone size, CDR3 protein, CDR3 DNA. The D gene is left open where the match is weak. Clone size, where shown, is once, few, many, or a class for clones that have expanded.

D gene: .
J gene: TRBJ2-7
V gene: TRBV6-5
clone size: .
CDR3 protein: CASRSTGFSYEQYF
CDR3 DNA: TGTGCCAGCAGGTCTACAGGGTTTTCATACGAGCAGTACTTC

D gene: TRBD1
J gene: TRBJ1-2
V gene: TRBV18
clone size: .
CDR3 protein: CASSPGQGRNGYTF
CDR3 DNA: TGTGCCAGCTCACCGGGACAGGGAAGGAATGGCTACACCTTC

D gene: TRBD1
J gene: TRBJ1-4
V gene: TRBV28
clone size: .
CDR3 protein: CATGQGGASAFELFF
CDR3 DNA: TGTGCCACGGGACAGGGGGGCGCTTCCGCTTTCGAACTGTTTTTT

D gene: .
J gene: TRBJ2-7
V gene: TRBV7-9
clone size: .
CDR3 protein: CASTISEGPYEQYF
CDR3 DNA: TGTGCCAGCACCATATCGGAGGGCCCCTACGAGCAGTACTTC

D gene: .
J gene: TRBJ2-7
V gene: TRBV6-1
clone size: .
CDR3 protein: CASSEGVGAHYEQYF
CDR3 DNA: TGTGCCAGCAGTGAAGGCGTAGGGGCCCACTACGAGCAGTACTTC

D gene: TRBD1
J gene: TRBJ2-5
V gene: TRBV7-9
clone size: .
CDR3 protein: CASSPRTGRFETQYF
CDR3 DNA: TGTGCCAGCAGCCCCAGGACAGGGAGGTTTGAGACCCAGTACTTC

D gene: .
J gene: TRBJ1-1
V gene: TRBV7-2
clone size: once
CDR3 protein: CASSSSLTEAFF
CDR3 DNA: TGTGCCAGCAGCTCTTCCTTAACTGAAGCTTTCTTT

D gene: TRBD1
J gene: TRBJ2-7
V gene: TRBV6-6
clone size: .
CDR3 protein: CASSDGQGKSYEQYF
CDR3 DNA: TGTGCCAGCAGTGACGGACAGGGGAAGTCCTACGAGCAGTACTTC

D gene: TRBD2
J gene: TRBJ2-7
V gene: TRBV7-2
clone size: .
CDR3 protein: CASSLGPGGTYEQYF
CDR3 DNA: TGTGCCAGCAGCTTAGGGCCGGGAGGAACCTACGAGCAGTACTTC

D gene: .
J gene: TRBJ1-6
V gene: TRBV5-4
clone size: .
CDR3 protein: CASSLVWSSYNSPLHF
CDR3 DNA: TGTGCCAGCAGCTTGGTCTGGAGCTCCTATAATTCACCCCTCCACTTT

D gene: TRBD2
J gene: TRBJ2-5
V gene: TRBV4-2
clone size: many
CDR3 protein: CASSQDPSGSTQETQYF
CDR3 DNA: TGTGCCAGCAGCCAAGATCCTAGCGGGAGTACCCAAGAGACCCAGTACTTC

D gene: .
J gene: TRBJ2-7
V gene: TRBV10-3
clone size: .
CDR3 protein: CAISEGGGEQYF
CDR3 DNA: TGTGCCATCAGTGAGGGGGGAGGCGAGCAGTACTTC

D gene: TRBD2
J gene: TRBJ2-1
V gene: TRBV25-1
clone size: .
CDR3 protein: CASTAGALKEQFF
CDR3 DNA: TGTGCCAGTACAGCGGGGGCCTTAAAGGAGCAGTTCTTC

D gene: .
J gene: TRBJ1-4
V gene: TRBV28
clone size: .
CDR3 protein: CASWGATNEKLFF
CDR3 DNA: TGTGCCAGCTGGGGGGCAACTAATGAAAAACTGTTTTTT

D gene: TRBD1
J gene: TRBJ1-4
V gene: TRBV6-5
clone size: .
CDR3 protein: CASSPGQATNEKLFF
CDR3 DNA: TGTGCCAGCAGTCCCGGACAGGCAACTAATGAAAAACTGTTTTTT

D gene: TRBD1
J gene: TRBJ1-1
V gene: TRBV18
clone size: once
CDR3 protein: CASSPGTGGLNTEAFF
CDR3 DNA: TGTGCCAGCTCACCAGGGACAGGGGGGTTGAACACTGAAGCTTTCTTT

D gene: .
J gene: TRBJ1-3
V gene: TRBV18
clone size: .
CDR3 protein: CASSLSGLGDTIYF
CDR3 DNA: TGTGCCAGCTCACTATCAGGCCTCGGGGACACCATATATTTT

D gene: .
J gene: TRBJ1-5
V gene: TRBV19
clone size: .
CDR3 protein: CASSQSRNQPQHF
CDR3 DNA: TGTGCCAGTAGTCAATCGAGGAATCAGCCCCAGCATTTT

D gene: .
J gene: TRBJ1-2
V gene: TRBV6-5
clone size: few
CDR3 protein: CASSYSRDIQGYTF
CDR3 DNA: TGTGCCAGCAGTTACTCGAGGGACATACAAGGCTACACCTTC

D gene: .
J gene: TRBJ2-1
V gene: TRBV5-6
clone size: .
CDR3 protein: CASSLVAYEQFF
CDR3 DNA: TGTGCCAGCAGCTTGGTAGCTTATGAGCAGTTCTTC

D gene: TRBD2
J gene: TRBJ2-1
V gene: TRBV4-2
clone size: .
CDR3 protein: CASSQLALAGGGSYNEQFF
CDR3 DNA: TGTGCCAGCAGCCAATTGGCACTAGCGGGAGGGGGCTCCTACAATGAGCAGTTCTTC

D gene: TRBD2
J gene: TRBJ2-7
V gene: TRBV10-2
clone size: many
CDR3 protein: CASSFSGSQGEQYF
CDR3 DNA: TGCGCCAGCAGTTTTAGCGGGAGTCAGGGCGAGCAGTACTTC

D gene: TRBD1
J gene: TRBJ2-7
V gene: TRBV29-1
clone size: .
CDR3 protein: CSVRDRGRFEQYF
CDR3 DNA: TGCAGCGTCCGGGACAGGGGGCGCTTCGAGCAGTACTTC

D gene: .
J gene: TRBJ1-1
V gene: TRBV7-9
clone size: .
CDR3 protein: CASVDQGEGTEAFF
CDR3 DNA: TGTGCCAGCGTAGATCAAGGGGAGGGCACTGAAGCTTTCTTT

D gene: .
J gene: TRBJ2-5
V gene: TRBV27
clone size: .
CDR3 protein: CASSTNRAETQYF
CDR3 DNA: TGTGCCAGCAGCACCAACAGGGCAGAGACCCAGTACTTC

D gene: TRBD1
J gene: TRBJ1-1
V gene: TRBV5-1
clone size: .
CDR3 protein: CASSSPTGATEAFF
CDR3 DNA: TGCGCCAGCAGCTCGCCCACAGGGGCCACTGAAGCTTTCTTT

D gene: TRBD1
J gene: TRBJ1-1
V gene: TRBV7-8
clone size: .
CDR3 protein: CASSLAETGTEAFF
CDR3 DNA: TGTGCCAGCAGCTTAGCAGAGACAGGGACTGAAGCTTTCTTT

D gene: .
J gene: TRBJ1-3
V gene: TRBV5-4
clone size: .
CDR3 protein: CASSFGYSGNTIYF
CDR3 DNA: TGTGCCAGCAGCTTCGGTTACTCTGGAAACACCATATATTTT

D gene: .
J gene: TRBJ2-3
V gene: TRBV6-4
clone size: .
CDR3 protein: CASSDSVLSQGKNTQYF
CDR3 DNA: TGTGCCAGCAGTGACTCGGTATTAAGTCAGGGGAAAAATACGCAGTATTTT

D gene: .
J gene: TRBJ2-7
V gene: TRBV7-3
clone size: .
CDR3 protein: CASSLQDGDEQYF
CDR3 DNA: TGTGCCAGCAGCTTACAAGATGGAGACGAGCAGTACTTC

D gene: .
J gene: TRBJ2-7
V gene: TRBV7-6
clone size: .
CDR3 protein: CASSRTEGYEQYF
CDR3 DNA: TGTGCCAGCAGCCGAACCGAGGGCTACGAGCAGTACTTC

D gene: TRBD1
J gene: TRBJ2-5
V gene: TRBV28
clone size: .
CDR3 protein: CASSLGTGFDQETQYF
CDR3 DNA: TGTGCCAGCAGCCTAGGGACAGGCTTTGACCAAGAGACCCAGTACTTC

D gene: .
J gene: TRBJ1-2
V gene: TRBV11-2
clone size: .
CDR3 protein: CASSLAGGIGYTF
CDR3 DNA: TGTGCCAGCAGCTTAGCTGGAGGGATCGGCTACACCTTC

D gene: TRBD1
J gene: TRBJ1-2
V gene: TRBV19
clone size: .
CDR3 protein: CASRTQGGYGYTF
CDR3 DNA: TGTGCCAGTAGGACGCAGGGGGGCTATGGCTACACCTTC

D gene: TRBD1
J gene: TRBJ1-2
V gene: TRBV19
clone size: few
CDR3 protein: CASTRTGDAGYGYTF
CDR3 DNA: TGTGCCAGTACTCGCACAGGGGATGCAGGCTATGGCTACACCTTC

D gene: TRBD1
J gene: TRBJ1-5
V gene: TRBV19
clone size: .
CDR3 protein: CASSRGAGQGGDQPQHF
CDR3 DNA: TGTGCCAGTAGTAGGGGGGCTGGACAGGGCGGCGATCAGCCCCAGCATTTT

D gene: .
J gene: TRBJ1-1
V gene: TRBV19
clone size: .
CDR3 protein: CASTPPPSRGGLNTEAFF
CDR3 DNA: TGTGCCAGTACTCCCCCCCCGTCGCGGGGTGGTTTGAACACTGAAGCTTTCTTT

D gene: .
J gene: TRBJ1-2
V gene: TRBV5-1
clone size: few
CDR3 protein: CASSWGGQDYGYTF
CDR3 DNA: TGCGCCAGCAGCTGGGGGGGACAAGACTATGGCTACACCTTC

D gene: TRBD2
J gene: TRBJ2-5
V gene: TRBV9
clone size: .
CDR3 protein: CASSVDYGLAGETQYF
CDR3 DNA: TGTGCCAGCAGCGTAGATTATGGACTAGCGGGAGAGACCCAGTACTTC

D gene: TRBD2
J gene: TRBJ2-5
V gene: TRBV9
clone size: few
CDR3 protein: CASSVGWTSGETQYF
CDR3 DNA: TGTGCCAGCAGCGTAGGATGGACTAGCGGAGAGACCCAGTACTTC

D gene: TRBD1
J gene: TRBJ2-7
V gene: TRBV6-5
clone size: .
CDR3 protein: CASSVGTERSYEQYF
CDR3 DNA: TGTGCCAGCAGCGTCGGGACAGAAAGATCCTACGAGCAGTACTTC

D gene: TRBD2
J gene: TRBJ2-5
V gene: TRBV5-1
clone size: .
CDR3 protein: CASSGGLAASWETQYF
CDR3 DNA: TGCGCCAGCAGCGGGGGACTAGCGGCAAGTTGGGAGACCCAGTACTTC

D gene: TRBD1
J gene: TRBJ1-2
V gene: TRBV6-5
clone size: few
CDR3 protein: CASSYGQGAYGYTF
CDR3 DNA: TGTGCCAGCAGTTATGGGCAGGGGGCGTATGGCTACACCTTC

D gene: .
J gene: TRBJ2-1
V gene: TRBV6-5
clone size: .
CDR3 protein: CASSYSRNGYEQFF
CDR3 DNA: TGTGCCAGCAGTTACTCGAGGAATGGCTATGAGCAGTTCTTC

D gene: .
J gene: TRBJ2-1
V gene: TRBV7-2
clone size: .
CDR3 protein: CASSKTGLQNEQFF
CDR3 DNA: TGTGCCAGCAGCAAAACCGGACTTCAAAATGAGCAGTTCTTC

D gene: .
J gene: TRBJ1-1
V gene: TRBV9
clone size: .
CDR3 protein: CASSARDNAMNTEAFF
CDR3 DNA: TGTGCCAGCAGCGCCCGGGATAACGCGATGAACACTGAAGCTTTCTTT

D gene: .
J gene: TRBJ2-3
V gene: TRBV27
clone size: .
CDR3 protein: CASRPGLHTDTQYF
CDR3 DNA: TGTGCCAGCAGACCGGGACTCCACACAGATACGCAGTATTTT

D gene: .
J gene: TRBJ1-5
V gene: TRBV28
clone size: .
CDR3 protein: CASKTGMGNQPQHF
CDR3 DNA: TGTGCCAGCAAGACAGGAATGGGCAATCAGCCCCAGCATTTT

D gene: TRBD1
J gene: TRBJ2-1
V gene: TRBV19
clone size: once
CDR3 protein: CASSPIGTGGSEQFF
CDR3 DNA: TGTGCCAGTAGTCCAATCGGGACAGGGGGCAGCGAGCAGTTCTTC

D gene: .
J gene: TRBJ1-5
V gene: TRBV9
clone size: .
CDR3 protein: CASSVAGQRGQPQHF
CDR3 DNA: TGTGCCAGCAGCGTAGCGGGGCAGCGGGGTCAGCCCCAGCATTTT